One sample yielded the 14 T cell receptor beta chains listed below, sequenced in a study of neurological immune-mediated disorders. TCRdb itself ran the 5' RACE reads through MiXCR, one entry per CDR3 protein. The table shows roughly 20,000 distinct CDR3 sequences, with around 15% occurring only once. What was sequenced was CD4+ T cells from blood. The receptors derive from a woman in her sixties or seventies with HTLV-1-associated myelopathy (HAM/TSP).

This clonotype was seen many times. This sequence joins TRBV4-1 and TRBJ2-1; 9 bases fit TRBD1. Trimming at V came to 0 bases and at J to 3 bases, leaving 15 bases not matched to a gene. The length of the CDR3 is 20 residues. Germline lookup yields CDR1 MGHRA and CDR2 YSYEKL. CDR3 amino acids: CASSQESDRGFPPGYNEQFF. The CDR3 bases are TGCGCCAGCAGCCAAGAATCGGACAGGGGTTTCCCTCCAGGCTACAATGAGCAGTTCTTC.

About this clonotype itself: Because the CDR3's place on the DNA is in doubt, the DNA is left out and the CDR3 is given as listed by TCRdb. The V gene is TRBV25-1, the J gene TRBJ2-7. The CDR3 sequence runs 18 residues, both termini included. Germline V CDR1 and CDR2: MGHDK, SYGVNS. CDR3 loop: CASSIYLCSVRLSYEQYF.

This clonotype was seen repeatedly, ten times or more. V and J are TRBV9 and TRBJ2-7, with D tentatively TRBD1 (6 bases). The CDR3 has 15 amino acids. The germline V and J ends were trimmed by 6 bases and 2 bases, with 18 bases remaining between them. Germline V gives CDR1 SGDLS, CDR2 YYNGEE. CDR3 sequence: CASTDSGEWAYEQYF. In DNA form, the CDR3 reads TGTGCCAGCACTGATTCAGGGGAATGGGCCTACGAGCAGTACTTC.

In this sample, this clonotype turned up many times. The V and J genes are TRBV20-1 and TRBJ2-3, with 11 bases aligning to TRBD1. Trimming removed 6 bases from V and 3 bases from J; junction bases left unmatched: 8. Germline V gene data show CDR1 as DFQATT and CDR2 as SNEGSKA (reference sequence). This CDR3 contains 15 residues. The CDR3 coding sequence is TGCAGTGCCCCCGGACAGGGGGCAATAACAGATACGCAGTATTTT. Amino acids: CSAPGQGAITDTQYF.

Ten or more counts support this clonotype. Here the CDR3 reads CASSQGQGSAKNIQYF. CDR3 DNA: TGTGCCAGCAGCCAAGGCCAGGGTTCGGCCAAAAACATTCAGTACTTC. The chain couples TRBV4-2 to TRBJ2-4; maybe TRBD1 (5 bases). The CDR3 sequence is 16 residues long. Trimming stripped 1 base from V and 1 base from J, with 11 bases between. Germline CDR1 reads LGHNA; CDR2 reads YNFKEQ.

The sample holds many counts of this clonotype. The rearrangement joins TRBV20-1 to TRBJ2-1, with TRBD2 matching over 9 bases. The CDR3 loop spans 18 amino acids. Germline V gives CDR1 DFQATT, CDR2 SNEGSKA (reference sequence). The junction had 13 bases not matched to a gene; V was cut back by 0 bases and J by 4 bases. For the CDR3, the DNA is TGCAGTGCTAGAGATGGGGGGGGGGTAGCGGGAGCGTACAATGAGCAGTTCTTC. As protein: CSARDGGGVAGAYNEQFF.

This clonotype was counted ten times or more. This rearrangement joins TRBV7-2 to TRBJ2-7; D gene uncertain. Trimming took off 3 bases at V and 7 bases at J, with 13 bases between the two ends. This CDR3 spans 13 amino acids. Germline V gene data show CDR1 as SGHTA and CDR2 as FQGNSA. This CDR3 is CASSLFGNLEQYF. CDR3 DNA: TGTGCCAGCAGCTTGTTTGGCAACCTAGAGCAGTACTTC.

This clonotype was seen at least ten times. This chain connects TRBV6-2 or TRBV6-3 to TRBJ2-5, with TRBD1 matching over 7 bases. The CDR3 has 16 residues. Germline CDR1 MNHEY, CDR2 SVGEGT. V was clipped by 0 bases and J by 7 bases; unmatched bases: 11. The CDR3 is CASSYSPGQALVTQYF. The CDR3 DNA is TGTGCCAGCAGTTACTCGCCAGGACAGGCTCTCGTGACCCAGTACTTC.

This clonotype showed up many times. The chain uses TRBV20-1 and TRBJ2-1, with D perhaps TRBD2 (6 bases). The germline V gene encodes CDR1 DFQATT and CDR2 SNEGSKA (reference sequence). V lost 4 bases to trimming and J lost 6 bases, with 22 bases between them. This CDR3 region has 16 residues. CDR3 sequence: CSANPFSETRSNEQFF. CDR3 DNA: TGCAGTGCTAACCCATTTTCCGAGACTAGATCCAATGAGCAGTTCTTC.

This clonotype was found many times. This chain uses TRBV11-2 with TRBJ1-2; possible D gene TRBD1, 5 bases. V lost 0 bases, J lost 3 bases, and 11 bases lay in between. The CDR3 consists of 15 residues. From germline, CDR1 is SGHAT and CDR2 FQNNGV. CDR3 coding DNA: TGTGCCAGCAGCTTAGATCCCTCCAGGGACTATGGCTACACCTTC. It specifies CASSLDPSRDYGYTF.

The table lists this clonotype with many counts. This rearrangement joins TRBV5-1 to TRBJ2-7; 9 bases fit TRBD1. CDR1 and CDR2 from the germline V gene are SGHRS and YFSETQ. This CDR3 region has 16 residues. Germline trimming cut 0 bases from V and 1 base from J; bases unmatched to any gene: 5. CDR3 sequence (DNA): TGCGCCAGCAGCTTGGGGGACAGGGATCGGTCCTACGAGCAGTACTTC. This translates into CASSLGDRDRSYEQYF.

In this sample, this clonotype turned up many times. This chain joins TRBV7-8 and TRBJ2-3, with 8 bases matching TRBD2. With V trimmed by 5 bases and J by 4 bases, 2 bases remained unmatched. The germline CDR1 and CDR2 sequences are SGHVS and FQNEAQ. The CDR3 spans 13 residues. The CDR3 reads CASSMTSADTQYF. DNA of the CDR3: TGTGCCAGCAGCATGACTAGCGCAGATACGCAGTATTTT.

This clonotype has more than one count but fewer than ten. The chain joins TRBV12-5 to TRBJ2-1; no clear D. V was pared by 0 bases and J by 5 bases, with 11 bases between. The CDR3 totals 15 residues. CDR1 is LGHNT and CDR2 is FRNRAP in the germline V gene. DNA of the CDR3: TGTGCTAGTGGTTTGGTGAGAAGTAACCACAATGAGCAGTTCTTC. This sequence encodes CASGLVRSNHNEQFF.

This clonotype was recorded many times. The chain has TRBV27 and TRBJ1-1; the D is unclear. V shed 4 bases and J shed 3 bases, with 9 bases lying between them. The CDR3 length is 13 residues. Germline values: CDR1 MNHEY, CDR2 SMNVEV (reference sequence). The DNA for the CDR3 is TGTGCCAGCAGTTCTACGTTGGACACTGAAGCTTTCTTT. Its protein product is CASSSTLDTEAFF.